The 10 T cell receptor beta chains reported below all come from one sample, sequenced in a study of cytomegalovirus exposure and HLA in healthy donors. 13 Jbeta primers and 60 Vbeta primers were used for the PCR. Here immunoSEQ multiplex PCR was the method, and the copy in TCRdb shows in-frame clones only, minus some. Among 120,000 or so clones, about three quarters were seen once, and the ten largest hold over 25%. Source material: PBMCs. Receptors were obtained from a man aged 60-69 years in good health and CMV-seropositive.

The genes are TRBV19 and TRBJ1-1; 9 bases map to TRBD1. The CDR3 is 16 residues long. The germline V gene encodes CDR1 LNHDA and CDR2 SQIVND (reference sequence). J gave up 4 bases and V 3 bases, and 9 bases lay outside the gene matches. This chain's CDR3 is CASSIPWTGAITEAFF. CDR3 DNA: TGTGCCAGTAGTATCCCATGGACAGGGGCTATCACTGAAGCTTTCTTT.

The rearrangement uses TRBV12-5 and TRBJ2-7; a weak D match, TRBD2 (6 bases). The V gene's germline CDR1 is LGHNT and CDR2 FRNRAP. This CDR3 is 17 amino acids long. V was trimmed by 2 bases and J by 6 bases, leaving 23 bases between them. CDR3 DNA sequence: TGTGCTAGTGGTTTGTCCCCCGACCGAGTCGGGGGAGGCGAGCAGTACTTC. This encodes CASGLSPDRVGGGEQYF.

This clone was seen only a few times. CDR3 nucleotides: TGTGCCAGCAGTAGGGACCGAGGAGGGGACACCATATATTTT. It translates to CASSRDRGGDTIYF. This chain links TRBV2 with TRBJ1-3; D perhaps matches TRBD1 (5 bases). CDR3 size: 14 residues. Germline V gene sequence: CDR1 SNHLY, CDR2 FYNNEI. Trimming shortened V by 5 bases and J by 8 bases, and 16 bases separated the two germline ends.

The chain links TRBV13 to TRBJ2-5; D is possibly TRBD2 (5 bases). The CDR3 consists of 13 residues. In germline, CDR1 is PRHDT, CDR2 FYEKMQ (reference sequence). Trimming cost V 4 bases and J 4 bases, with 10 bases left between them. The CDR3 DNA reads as TGTGCCAGCAGCTCCCCCGAGGGAGAGACCCAGTACTTC. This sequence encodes CASSSPEGETQYF.

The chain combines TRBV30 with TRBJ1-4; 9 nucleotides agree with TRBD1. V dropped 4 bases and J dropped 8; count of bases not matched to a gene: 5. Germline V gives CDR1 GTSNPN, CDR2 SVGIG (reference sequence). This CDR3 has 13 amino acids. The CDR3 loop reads CAWTMGTGEKLFF. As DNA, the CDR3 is TGTGCCTGGACTATGGGGACAGGGGAAAAACTGTTTTTT.

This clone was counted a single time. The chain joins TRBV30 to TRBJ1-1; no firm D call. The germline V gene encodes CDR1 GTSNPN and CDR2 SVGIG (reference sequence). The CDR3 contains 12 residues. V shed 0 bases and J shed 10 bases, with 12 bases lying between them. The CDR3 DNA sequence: TGTGCCTGGAGTGTTAACCTGTGGGCAGCTTTCTTT. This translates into CAWSVNLWAAFF.

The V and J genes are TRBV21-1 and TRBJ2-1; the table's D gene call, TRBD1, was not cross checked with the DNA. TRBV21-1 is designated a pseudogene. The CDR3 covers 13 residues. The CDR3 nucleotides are TGTGCCAGCAGCCAGTCCTCCTACAATGAGCAGTTCTTC. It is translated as CASSQSSYNEQFF.

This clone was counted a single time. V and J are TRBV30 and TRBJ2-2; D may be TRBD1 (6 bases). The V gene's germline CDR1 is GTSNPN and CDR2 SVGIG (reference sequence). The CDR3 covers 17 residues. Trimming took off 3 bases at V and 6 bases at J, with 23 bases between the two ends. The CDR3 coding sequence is TGTGCCTGGAGCCCTCCCCGCACAGGGCTTTGGTCCGGGGAGCTGTTTTTT. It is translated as CAWSPPRTGLWSGELFF.

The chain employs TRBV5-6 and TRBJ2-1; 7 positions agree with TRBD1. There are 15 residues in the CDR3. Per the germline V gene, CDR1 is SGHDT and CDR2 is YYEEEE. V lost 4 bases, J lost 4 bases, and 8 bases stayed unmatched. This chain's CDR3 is CASSTDRVGYNEQFF. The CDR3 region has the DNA TGTGCCAGCAGCACCGACAGGGTGGGTTACAATGAGCAGTTCTTC.

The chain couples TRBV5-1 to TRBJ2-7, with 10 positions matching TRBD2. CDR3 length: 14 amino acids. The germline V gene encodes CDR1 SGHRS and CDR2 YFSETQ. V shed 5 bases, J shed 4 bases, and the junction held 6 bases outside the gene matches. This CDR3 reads CASRVLAGRYEQYF. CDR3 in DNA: TGCGCCAGCAGGGTACTAGCGGGGCGGTACGAGCAGTACTTC.